Presented here are 24 T cell receptor beta chains from one specimen sequenced in a study of human T cells and chemical hapten exposure. The time point was: patch test 3, about 24 weeks after DPC sensitization. As to treatment: therapeutic diphenylcyclopropenone sensitization with weekly scalp DPC. Each CDR3 protein gets one entry after TCRdb re-called the RACE reads with MiXCR. The sample includes 55,000 to 75,000 distinct CDR3 sequences, around 12% seen only once; the top ten take 2.4%. The sequences come from whole blood, collected in connection with sensitization to the hapten diphenylcyclopropenone (DPC). The receptors were gathered from a man aged 30 to 45 with alopecia areata. Some clones in this sample may be carry-over from other donors' samples.

Note on this clonotype: This may be a read error, as it is one base from a much larger clone. The rearrangement joins TRBV20-1 to TRBJ2-2, with D perhaps assigned TRBD1 or TRBD2 (5 bases each). Germline values: CDR1 DFQATT, CDR2 SNEGSKA (reference sequence). This CDR3 spans 16 amino acids. CDR3 protein: CSVREGMGKNTGELFF. The CDR3 coding sequence is TGCAGTGTTAGAGAGGGGATGGGCAAGAACACCGGGGAGCTGTTTTTT.

This chain links TRBV7-2 with TRBJ1-1; D is possibly TRBD1 (5 bases). The CDR3 has 14 residues. Germline values: CDR1 SGHTA, CDR2 FQGNSA. V was pared by 2 bases and J by 5 bases, with 12 bases between. Here the CDR3 DNA reads TGTGCCAGCAGCTTATGGGGGTTAGGGACTGAAGCTTTCTTT. Translating it yields CASSLWGLGTEAFF. The full variable domain, in which reference TRBV7-2 and TRBJ1-1 provide the parts outside the CDR3, is GAGVSQSPSNKVTEKGKDVELRCDPISGHTALYWYRQSLGQGLEFLIYFQGNSAPDKSGLPSDRFSAERTGGSVSTLTIQRTQQEDSAVYLCASSLWGLGTEAFFGQGTRLTVV.

This clonotype came up many times. The gene calls are TRBV2 and TRBJ2-1; 14 bases agree with TRBD2. V gave up 11 bases and J gave up 3 bases; unmatched junction bases: 12. From germline, CDR1 is SNHLY and CDR2 FYNNEI. The CDR3 is 17 amino acids. CDR3 sequence (DNA): TGTGCCGATGAAGGGACTAGCGGGGGTCCTCGCTACAATGAGCAGTTCTTC. The encoded protein is CADEGTSGGPRYNEQFF. The whole variable domain, filled in from reference TRBV2 and TRBJ2-1, reads EPEVTQTPSHQVTQMGQEVILRCVPISNHLYFYWYRQILGQKVEFLVSFYNNEISEKSEIFDDQFSVERPDGSNFTLKIRSTKLEDSAMYFCADEGTSGGPRYNEQFFGPGTRLTVL.

In this sample, this clonotype turned up many times. V usage is TRBV12-3 or TRBV12-4 and J usage is TRBJ1-2; D is unclear. The CDR3 has 14 amino acids. The V gene lost 0 bases and the J gene lost 4 bases, with 9 bases spanning the gap. Here the CDR3 DNA reads TGTGCCAGCAGTTTAGCGCTGGGCAGCTATGGCTACACCTTC. Translation gives CASSLALGSYGYTF.

J is TRBJ1-5 and V is TRBV28, with 9 bases fitting TRBD1. V gave up 4 bases and J gave up 7 bases; unmatched junction bases: 2. The CDR3 extends over 13 amino acids. Germline V gives CDR1 MDHEN, CDR2 SYDVKM. CDR3 loop: CASSYRGPQPQHF. The CDR3 DNA reads as TGTGCCAGCAGTTACAGGGGGCCCCAGCCCCAGCATTTT.

This clonotype was found a few times. CDR3 nucleotides: TGTGCCAGCAGCAGCCCCCGGGGGTCTGAGGAACTGTTTTTT. Its protein is CASSSPRGSEELFF. The V call is TRBV7-9, the J call TRBJ1-4; D possibly corresponds to TRBD1 (5 bases). Germline V gene sequence: CDR1 SEHNR, CDR2 FQNEAQ (reference sequence). Trimming removed 5 bases from V and 12 bases from J, with 19 bases in between. This CDR3 region has 14 residues.

This sequence joins TRBV27 and TRBJ1-2; the match to TRBD1 covers 8 bases. Unmatched junction bases numbered 11, after V lost 5 bases and J lost 6 bases. This CDR3 is 15 amino acids long. From germline, CDR1 is MNHEY and CDR2 SMNVEV (reference sequence). CDR3 amino acids: CASSPTYRGEDGYTF. The CDR3 DNA reads TGTGCCAGCAGTCCAACCTACAGGGGGGAGGATGGCTACACCTTC.

The chain links TRBV28 to TRBJ2-7; D remains ambiguous. This CDR3 is built from 12 residues. The V and J ends lost 6 bases and 9 bases respectively, with 15 bases between them. Germline lookup yields CDR1 MDHEN and CDR2 SYDVKM. Here the CDR3 DNA reads TGTGCCAGCAGCCGTACACCCAACCCGCAGTACTTC. Translated, it gives CASSRTPNPQYF. Supplemented by reference TRBV28 and TRBJ2-7, the full variable domain reads DVKVTQSSRYLVKRTGEKVFLECVQDMDHENMFWYRQDPGLGLRLIYFSYDVKMKEKGDIPEGYSVSREKKERFSLILESASTNQTSMYLCASSRTPNPQYFGPGTRLTVT.

This clonotype was seen repeatedly, ten times or more. The chain joins TRBV5-1 to TRBJ2-3; TRBD1 matches at 9 bases. Germline lookup yields CDR1 SGHRS and CDR2 YFSETQ. J was trimmed by 3 bases and V by 3 bases; bases with no gene match: 11. The CDR3 sequence is 17 residues long. The CDR3 here is CASSSITGTGRTDTQYF. CDR3 in DNA: TGCGCCAGCAGCTCCATTACCGGGACAGGGAGGACAGATACGCAGTATTTT.

This clonotype was seen only a few times. The V gene is TRBV27, the J gene TRBJ1-2; D gene uncertain. The ends were cut back, 6 bases at V and 2 bases at J, with 13 bases in the middle. CDR1 and CDR2 from the germline V gene are MNHEY and SMNVEV (reference sequence). CDR3 length equals 14 residues. As DNA, the CDR3 is TGTGCCAGCAGCAACGAGGGCCCAAACTATGGCTACACCTTC. The encoded protein is CASSNEGPNYGYTF.

This clonotype was seen at least ten times. This chain joins TRBV20-1 and TRBJ2-3; 7 bases line up with TRBD2. V shed 3 bases and J 6 bases; nucleotides not matched to a gene: 12. The CDR3 sequence is 15 residues long. Looked up from germline, CDR1 is DFQATT and CDR2 is SNEGSKA (reference sequence). This chain's CDR3 is CSASGTTLPRDTQYF. The DNA of the CDR3 is TGCAGTGCTAGCGGGACTACCCTCCCCAGGGATACGCAGTATTTT.

Ten or more counts support this clonotype. The chain links TRBV6-5 to TRBJ2-3; D not resolved. The CDR3 contains 14 residues. V lost 6 bases and J lost 6, with 16 bases in between. The germline gives CDR1 MNHEY, CDR2 SVGAGI. CDR3 sequence (DNA): TGTGCCAGCAGACGGACGGTCTCCGTGGATACGCAGTATTTT. Protein: CASRRTVSVDTQYF.

This clonotype has ten or more counts. The gene calls are TRBV5-1 and TRBJ2-2; 9 positions agree with TRBD1. Germline loops: CDR1 SGHRS, CDR2 YFSETQ. Trimming removed 0 bases from V and 6 bases from J; junction bases left unmatched: 3. CDR3 size: 15 residues. DNA of the CDR3: TGCGCCAGCAGCTTGGCACAGGGGGCTTCCGGGGAGCTGTTTTTT. Amino acid sequence: CASSLAQGASGELFF.

This clonotype came up a few times. The chain combines TRBV6-5 with TRBJ2-1, with D possibly being TRBD1 (6 bases). Deletions cut 2 bases from V and 10 bases from J, with 12 bases between. The CDR3 runs to 13 residues. Germline V gene lookup returns CDR1 MNHEY and CDR2 SVGAGI. The CDR3 protein is CASSYPQGREQFF. In nucleotides, the CDR3 is TGTGCCAGCAGTTACCCACAGGGAAGGGAGCAGTTCTTC.

This clonotype was detected only once. The chain links TRBV12-3 or TRBV12-4 to TRBJ2-3; 9 bases are a match to TRBD1. This CDR3 comprises 14 residues. The V segment lost 6 bases and the J segment 4 bases; nucleotides outside the gene matches: 5. The CDR3 is CASSQRTGADTQYF. Here the CDR3 DNA reads TGTGCCAGCAGCCAGCGGACAGGGGCAGATACGCAGTATTTT.

The rearrangement uses TRBV29-1 and TRBJ1-2, with 7 bases matching TRBD1. The CDR3 totals 15 residues. The V gene end was trimmed by 5 bases and the J gene end by 6 bases; junction bases not matched to a gene: 15. The germline V gene has CDR1 SQVTM and CDR2 ANQGSEA. The DNA for the CDR3 is TGCAGCGTTCAGAGATCTATACAGGGGAACGATGGCTACACCTTC. As protein: CSVQRSIQGNDGYTF.

The table lists this clonotype with many counts. The chain recombines TRBV2 with TRBJ2-3, with D tentatively TRBD2 (5 bases). Germline V CDR1 and CDR2: SNHLY, FYNNEI. CDR3 size: 12 residues. V shed 4 bases and J shed 6 bases, with 8 bases lying between them. The CDR3 protein is CASSGGRDTQYF. In nucleotides, the CDR3 is TGTGCCAGCAGTGGCGGGCGGGATACGCAGTATTTT.

This clonotype showed up many times. The V gene is TRBV7-2, the J gene TRBJ1-1; 7 bases fit TRBD1. The CDR3 is 14 amino acids. Germline V gene data show CDR1 as SGHTA and CDR2 as FQGNSA. V gave up 5 bases and J gave up 10 bases; unmatched junction bases: 13. CDR3 DNA: TGTGCCAGCAGCCGGTCCGGGACAGCTGAAGTAGCTTTCTTT. Its protein product is CASSRSGTAEVAFF.

With respect to this clonotype: This could be a read error, since a much larger clone is one nucleotide away. This chain connects TRBV29-1 to TRBJ1-6; no firm D call. Germline lookup yields CDR1 SQVTM and CDR2 ANQGSEA. This CDR3 is 13 amino acids long. The CDR3 region is CSVEGDGDSRLHF. The DNA of the CDR3 is TGCAGCGTTGAAGGGGATGGCGATTCACGCCTCCACTTT.

In this sample, this clonotype turned up a few times. This chain joins TRBV9 and TRBJ2-3; 8 positions agree with TRBD1. V was pared by 4 bases and J by 3 bases, with 4 bases of the junction left unmatched. In germline, CDR1 is SGDLS, CDR2 YYNGEE. The CDR3 sequence is 14 residues long. The CDR3 sequence: CASSRQGATDTQYF. CDR3 sequence (DNA): TGTGCCAGCAGCCGGCAGGGGGCTACAGATACGCAGTATTTT.

This chain uses TRBV6-1 with TRBJ2-5; D call uncertain. The CDR3 sequence is 12 residues long. V was pared by 7 bases and J by 2 bases, with 8 bases between. Germline lookup yields CDR1 MNHNS and CDR2 SASEGT. This CDR3 is CASTHLQETQYF. The CDR3 DNA sequence: TGTGCCAGCACCCACCTGCAAGAGACCCAGTACTTC.

This clonotype showed up just a few times. The CDR3 region is CASSVGGGSSYNEQFF. The DNA of the CDR3 is TGTGCCAGCAGCGTAGGTGGGGGGAGCTCCTACAATGAGCAGTTCTTC. This sequence joins TRBV9 and TRBJ2-1, with a weak D call TRBD2 (6 bases). CDR1 is SGDLS, CDR2 YYNGEE, per germline. The CDR3 runs to 16 residues. Trimming shortened V by 0 bases and J by 0 bases, and 10 bases separated the two germline ends. The full variable domain, in which reference TRBV9 and TRBJ2-1 provide the parts outside the CDR3, is DSGVTQTPKHLITATGQRVTLRCSPRSGDLSVYWYQQSLDQGLQFLIQYYNGEERAKGNILERFSAQQFPDLHSELNLSSLELGDSALYFCASSVGGGSSYNEQFFGPGTRLTVL.

At least ten counts were recorded for this clonotype. V and J are TRBV11-3 and TRBJ2-3, with D unresolved. Germline CDR1 reads SGHNT; CDR2 reads YENEEA. There are 13 residues in the CDR3. V was clipped by 6 bases and J by 5 bases, with 12 bases between them. The CDR3 spells CASSSDSGDTQYF. The CDR3 nucleotides are TGTGCCAGCAGTTCCGACTCGGGAGATACGCAGTATTTT.

This clonotype has just a few counts. The CDR3 loop reads CASSKNSGGAADTQYF. The DNA for the CDR3 is TGCGCCAGCAGCAAGAATAGCGGGGGGGCGGCAGATACGCAGTATTTT. The chain has TRBV5-1 and TRBJ2-3, with 11 positions matching TRBD2. This CDR3 has 16 residues. V trimming: 4 bases; J trimming: 4 bases; junction bases outside the gene matches: 8. The V gene's germline CDR1 is SGHRS and CDR2 YFSETQ.